The clone carrying this TCR beta chain occurred a few times. Its specificity is unknown. The record originates from a study of CD8 T cells in ankylosing spondylitis. General study findings and limits: Several highly homologous variants formed a TCR beta motif that appeared characteristic of ankylosing spondylitis blood. Researchers reportedly found disease-linked clones significantly enriched in matched ankylosing spondylitis synovial fluid.

Making the TCR beta libraries involved quantitative 5'-RACE with molecular barcodes. In TCRdb, the 5' RACE reads were re-called with MiXCR into one record per CDR3 protein. Here the sample spans some 240,000 distinct CDR3 sequences, roughly 8.6% being singletons. The CDR3 sequence is 11 residues long. V was trimmed by 3 bases and J by 4 bases, leaving 4 bases between them. The germline V gene has CDR1 SGHRS and CDR2 YFSETQ. The specimen sequenced was blood, either unsorted or a sorted T cell fraction (not recorded which). V is TRBV5-1 and J is TRBJ1-1; D is ambiguous. The clonotype comes from a male donor with ankylosing spondylitis or in good health (not recorded which). The CDR3 bases are TGCGCCAGCAGCTCCGTCACTGAAGCTTTCTTT. The encoded protein is CASSSVTEAFF.